These 25 T cell receptor beta chains were all obtained from the same sample, sequenced in a study of shared clonotypes between healthy human individuals. Sequencing used immunoSEQ multiplex PCR; TCRdb keeps in-frame clones, though not all of them. The data contain hundreds of thousands of clones, around 97% of them singletons. What was sequenced was naive CD4+ T cells sorted from blood. Subset meaning: CD45RA+ positively selected. The receptor source for this set is a woman aged 25 to 39 in good health.

For the CDR3, the DNA is TGTGCCAGCAGCTTAGGGTCCCTTCCCCCCTCCGCCGGCGAAGCTTTCTTT. The encoded protein is CASSLGSLPPSAGEAFF. This chain joins TRBV5-4 and TRBJ1-1, with D unresolved. V was shortened by 2 bases and J by 8 bases, with 25 bases between the two germline ends. There are 17 residues in the CDR3. Germline V gives CDR1 SGHNT, CDR2 YYREEE (reference sequence).

The chain combines TRBV19 with TRBJ1-3; 8 bases are shared with TRBD1. CDR3 length equals 16 residues. J gave up 0 bases and V 6 bases, and 7 bases lay outside the gene matches. CDR1 is LNHDA, CDR2 SQIVND, per germline (reference sequence). The CDR3 reads CASSARTGFSGNTIYF. In DNA form, the CDR3 reads TGTGCCAGTAGCGCCCGGACAGGGTTCTCTGGAAACACCATATATTTT.

The chain links TRBV5-8 to TRBJ1-5; the D gene is possibly TRBD1 (5 bases). The CDR3 is 14 residues long. From germline, CDR1 is SGHTS and CDR2 YDEGEE. Trimming pared 4 bases from V and 9 bases from J, leaving 17 bases between. The CDR3 protein is CASSLGRGNGPQHF. Written as DNA, the CDR3 is TGTGCCAGCAGCCTGGGGCGCGGAAACGGGCCCCAGCATTTT.

J is TRBJ2-2 and V is TRBV13, with D tentatively TRBD1 (5 bases). CDR1 is PRHDT, CDR2 FYEKMQ, per germline (reference sequence). Trimming removed 5 bases at V and 7 bases at J, with 17 bases between. This CDR3 is 15 amino acids long. CDR3 in DNA: TGTGCCAGCAGCCCAAACAGGCTTTTGGGCGGGGAGCTGTTTTTT. Translating gives CASSPNRLLGGELFF. The full variable domain, its missing parts supplied by reference TRBV13 and TRBJ2-2, is AAGVIQSPRHLIKEKRETATLKCYPIPRHDTVYWYQQGPGQDPQFLISFYEKMQSDKGSIPDRFSAQQFSDYHSELNMSSLELGDSALYFCASSPNRLLGGELFFGEGSRLTVL.

The rearrangement joins TRBV7-9 to TRBJ1-1, with D possibly matching TRBD1 (5 bases). This CDR3 is built from 12 residues. V shed 6 bases and J shed 0 bases, with 5 bases lying between them. CDR1 is SEHNR, CDR2 FQNEAQ, per germline (reference sequence). The CDR3 DNA follows: TGTGCCAGCAGGACAGTGAACACTGAAGCTTTCTTT. This sequence encodes CASRTVNTEAFF.

The rearrangement links TRBV27 to TRBJ2-2; possible D gene TRBD1, 5 bases. The CDR3 totals 15 residues. Trimming took off 0 bases at V and 6 bases at J, with 11 bases between the two ends. Germline loops: CDR1 MNHEY, CDR2 SMNVEV (reference sequence). The CDR3 region is CASSLSIVGPGELFF. CDR3 sequence (DNA): TGTGCCAGCAGTTTATCGATCGTGGGGCCCGGGGAGCTGTTTTTT.

The CDR3 region is CASSIKFRSYEQYF. In nucleotides, the CDR3 is TGTGCCAGTAGTATAAAGTTCAGGTCCTACGAGCAGTACTTC. This rearrangement joins TRBV19 to TRBJ2-7; no clear D. Germline CDR1 reads LNHDA; CDR2 reads SQIVND (reference sequence). CDR3 length equals 14 residues. Trimming pared 2 bases from V and 1 base from J, leaving 9 bases between.

The chain combines TRBV15 with TRBJ1-4, with TRBD1 matching 11 bases. With V trimmed by 5 bases and J by 7 bases, 3 bases remained unmatched. The germline CDR1 and CDR2 sequences are LNHNV and YYDKDF (reference sequence). CDR3 length: 14 amino acids. The CDR3 is CATSGGTGGEKLFF. As DNA, the CDR3 is TGTGCCACCAGCGGGGGGACAGGGGGTGAAAAACTGTTTTTT.

The gene calls are TRBV28 and TRBJ2-1; D unresolved. V lost 10 bases to trimming and J lost 8 bases, with 15 bases between them. CDR1 is MDHEN and CDR2 is SYDVKM in the germline V gene. The CDR3 loop spans 12 amino acids. The CDR3 loop is CATNLLAYEQFF. In DNA form, the CDR3 reads TGTGCCACCAATCTTTTGGCGTATGAGCAGTTCTTC.

The J gene is TRBJ1-2, the V gene TRBV9, with a possible D match to TRBD1 (6 bases). The CDR3 totals 17 residues. V dropped 3 bases and J dropped 0 bases, with 18 bases sitting between them. CDR1 SGDLS and CDR2 YYNGEE come from the germline V gene. DNA of the CDR3: TGTGCCAGCAGCGGATGGGGGGGCGGACGAGCTAACTATGGCTACACCTTC. It translates to CASSGWGGGRANYGYTF.

This clone showed up just once. The rearrangement uses TRBV7-2 and TRBJ1-1; D ambiguous. The CDR3 has 14 residues. V gave up 3 bases and J gave up 2 bases, with 10 bases separating them. CDR1 SGHTA and CDR2 FQGNSA come from the germline V gene. CDR3 nucleotide sequence: TGTGCCAGCAGCTTGGAGACACCTAACACTGAAGCTTTCTTT. Amino acids: CASSLETPNTEAFF.

The rearrangement links TRBV28 to TRBJ1-5; 10 bases map to TRBD1. Germline CDR1 MDHEN, CDR2 SYDVKM. V dropped 7 bases and J dropped 6; count of bases not matched to a gene: 15. The CDR3 extends over 17 amino acids. CDR3 protein: CASNPDRGIRWGQPQHF. CDR3 nucleotide sequence: TGTGCCAGCAACCCGGACAGGGGGATAAGGTGGGGTCAGCCCCAGCATTTT.

The chain couples TRBV27 to TRBJ2-5; 11 nucleotides line up with TRBD2. V gave up 5 bases and J gave up 3 bases; unmatched junction bases: 5. Germline V gene data show CDR1 as MNHEY and CDR2 as SMNVEV (reference sequence). The CDR3 spans 15 residues. The CDR3: CASSLTGLAEETQYF. The CDR3 DNA reads as TGTGCCAGCAGTCTAACGGGACTAGCGGAAGAGACCCAGTACTTC.

This clone was counted once. This chain joins TRBV7-2 and TRBJ1-1; TRBD1 might be the D (5 bases). Looked up from germline, CDR1 is SGHTA and CDR2 is FQGNSA. The V and J ends lost 5 bases and 1 base respectively, with 14 bases between them. This CDR3 has 15 amino acids. This CDR3 is CASSLAGGKNTEAFF. In DNA, the CDR3 is TGTGCCAGCAGCCTCGCGGGGGGGAAGAACACTGAAGCTTTCTTT.

The rearrangement links TRBV5-1 to TRBJ2-2; TRBD1 agrees at 7 bases. The CDR3 loop spans 15 amino acids. Germline-derived CDR1 and CDR2 are SGHRS and YFSETQ. After removal of 3 bases from V and 7 bases from J, the junction contained 9 bases not matched to a gene. CDR3 sequence: CASSSRQGSSGELFF. In DNA, the CDR3 is TGCGCCAGCAGCTCCCGACAGGGAAGTAGCGGGGAGCTGTTTTTT.

The chain combines TRBV19 with TRBJ2-7; a possible D gene is TRBD2 (7 bases). Germline assignment: CDR1 LNHDA and CDR2 SQIVND (reference sequence). V dropped 3 bases and J dropped 3 bases, with 24 bases sitting between them. The CDR3 runs to 18 residues. The CDR3 bases are TGTGCCAGTAGTATTAGGTCTATATTCGGGGGGCGGCTCTACGAGCAGTACTTC. Residues: CASSIRSIFGGRLYEQYF.

This clone came up once. The genes are TRBV5-1 and TRBJ2-2; no definite D call. The V gene lost 4 bases and the J gene lost 0 bases, with 4 bases spanning the gap. The CDR3 loop spans 13 amino acids. Germline CDR1 SGHRS, CDR2 YFSETQ. The CDR3 DNA follows: TGCGCCAGCAGCGGCGCGAACACCGGGGAGCTGTTTTTT. This gives the protein CASSGANTGELFF.

The chain joins TRBV15 to TRBJ2-7; D possibly corresponds to TRBD2 (5 bases). V was clipped by 4 bases and J by 4 bases, with 17 bases between them. CDR1 is LNHNV, CDR2 YYDKDF, per germline (reference sequence). This CDR3 is 15 amino acids long. CDR3 bases: TGTGCCACCAGCAAACGGGATTTTGCCATTTACGAGCAGTACTTC. Protein product: CATSKRDFAIYEQYF.

The chain couples TRBV18 to TRBJ2-7; D is uncertain. Germline lookup yields CDR1 KGHSH and CDR2 LQKENI. The CDR3 spans 13 residues. V lost 3 bases, J lost 7 bases, and 13 bases lay in between. In DNA, the CDR3 is TGTGCCAGCTCACCCCAGGCCACGGTTGAGCAGTACTTC. It yields the protein CASSPQATVEQYF.

This clone was found once. The rearrangement uses TRBV28 and TRBJ1-1; 7 bases align to TRBD1. V trimming: 2 bases; J trimming: 3 bases; junction bases outside the gene matches: 12. Germline lookup yields CDR1 MDHEN and CDR2 SYDVKM. There are 17 residues in the CDR3. The CDR3 DNA reads as TGTGCCAGCAGTTTAGATACTCCGGGACAGAGCCACACTGAAGCTTTCTTT. Residues: CASSLDTPGQSHTEAFF. Filled out from reference TRBV28 and TRBJ1-1, the complete variable domain reads DVKVTQSSRYLVKRTGEKVFLECVQDMDHENMFWYRQDPGLGLRLIYFSYDVKMKEKGDIPEGYSVSREKKERFSLILESASTNQTSMYLCASSLDTPGQSHTEAFFGQGTRLTVV.

The chain employs TRBV28 and TRBJ2-7; TRBD1 aligns across 8 bases. Looked up from germline, CDR1 is MDHEN and CDR2 is SYDVKM. Trimming removed 3 bases from V and 4 bases from J; junction bases left unmatched: 8. This CDR3 is 15 amino acids long. CDR3 nucleotide sequence: TGTGCCAGCAGTTTCCCGGCAGGGGGCAGGTACGAGCAGTACTTC. Residues: CASSFPAGGRYEQYF.

This chain links TRBV9 with TRBJ2-5; TRBD2 matches 10 bases. Looked up from germline, CDR1 is SGDLS and CDR2 is YYNGEE. The V segment lost 4 bases and the J segment 1 base; nucleotides outside the gene matches: 4. The CDR3 loop spans 15 amino acids. The CDR3 loop reads CASSFTSGVQETQYF. Written as DNA, the CDR3 is TGTGCCAGCAGCTTCACTAGCGGGGTCCAAGAGACCCAGTACTTC.

This clone was seen only once. The chain combines TRBV5-1 with TRBJ1-1; D is unresolved. Per germline, CDR1 SGHRS and CDR2 YFSETQ. Trimming cost V 0 bases and J 3 bases, with 12 bases left between them. This CDR3 spans 15 amino acids. This CDR3 reads CASSLARREDTEAFF. CDR3 coding DNA: TGCGCCAGCAGCTTGGCTCGGCGAGAGGACACTGAAGCTTTCTTT.

This clone was recorded a few times. The rearrangement uses TRBV20-1 and TRBJ1-1; no definite D call. The germline V gene encodes CDR1 DFQATT and CDR2 SNEGSKA (reference sequence). This CDR3 is built from 8 residues. Trimming removed 7 bases from V and 5 bases from J, with 2 bases in between. The CDR3 loop is CSGTEAFF. DNA for the CDR3: TGCAGTGGTACTGAAGCTTTCTTT.

This rearrangement joins TRBV6-1 to TRBJ1-2, with D perhaps matching TRBD1 (6 bases). Trimming removed 6 bases from V and 8 bases from J, with 16 bases in between. Germline V gene data show CDR1 as MNHNS and CDR2 as SASEGT. The CDR3 spans 13 residues. The DNA for the CDR3 is TGTGCCAGCAGCGCCAGGGGAGGGGAGGGCTACACCTTC. Its translation: CASSARGGEGYTF.